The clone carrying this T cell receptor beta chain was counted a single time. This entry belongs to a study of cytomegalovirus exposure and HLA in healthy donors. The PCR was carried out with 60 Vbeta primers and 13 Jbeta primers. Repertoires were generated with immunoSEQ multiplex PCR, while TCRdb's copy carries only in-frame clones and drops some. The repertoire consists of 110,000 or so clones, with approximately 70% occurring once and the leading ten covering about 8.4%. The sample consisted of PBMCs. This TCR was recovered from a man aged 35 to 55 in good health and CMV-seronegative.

In DNA, the CDR3 is TGTGCCAGCAGCTTGGGGATGAGACAGACGAAAATTCAAGAGACCCAGTACTTC. Translation: CASSLGMRQTKIQETQYF. This chain joins TRBV5-4 and TRBJ2-5; a weak D match, TRBD1 (5 bases). CDR1 is SGHNT and CDR2 is YYREEE in the germline V gene (reference sequence). Trimming cost V 0 bases and J 2 bases, with 20 bases left between them. The CDR3 consists of 18 residues.